The T cell receptor beta chain described here comes from a study of blood T cell repertoires in COVID-19. Germline lookup yields CDR1 KGHSH and CDR2 LQKENI. The CDR3 is 15 residues long. Unmatched junction bases numbered 4, after V lost 2 bases and J lost 6 bases. This clone was recorded only once. Repertoires were generated with immunoSEQ multiplex PCR, while TCRdb's copy carries only in-frame clones and drops some. Of a few hundred thousand clones in the sample, 89% were seen once. Participant age was about 18 to 95 years, and participants resided in fewer than 30 US areas. The chain employs TRBV18 and TRBJ1-5; the match to TRBD1 covers 10 bases. The TCR comes from a woman aged 30 to 39 who had recovered from COVID-19. Specimen: PBMCs or T cells enriched from blood (not recorded which). The CDR3 spells CASSPMTGGSQPQHF. CDR3 nucleotides: TGTGCCAGCTCACCAATGACAGGGGGCAGTCAGCCCCAGCATTTT.